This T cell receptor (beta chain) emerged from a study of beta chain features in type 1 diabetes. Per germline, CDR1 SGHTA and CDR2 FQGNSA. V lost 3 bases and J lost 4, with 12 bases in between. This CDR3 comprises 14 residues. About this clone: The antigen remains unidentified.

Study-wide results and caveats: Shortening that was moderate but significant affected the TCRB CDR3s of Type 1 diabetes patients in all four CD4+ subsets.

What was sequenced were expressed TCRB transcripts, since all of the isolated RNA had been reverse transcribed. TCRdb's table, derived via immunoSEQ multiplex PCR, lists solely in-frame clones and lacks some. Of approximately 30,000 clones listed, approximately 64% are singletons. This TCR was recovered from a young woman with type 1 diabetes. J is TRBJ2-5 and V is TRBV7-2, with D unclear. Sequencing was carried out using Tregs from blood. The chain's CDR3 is CASSLIQIRETQYF. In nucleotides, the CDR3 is TGTGCCAGCAGCTTGATCCAGATACGAGAGACCCAGTACTTC.